These 24 T cell receptor beta chains were all obtained from the same sample, sequenced in a study of CD8 T cells in ankylosing spondylitis. TCRdb re-analysed the 5' RACE reads in MiXCR, keeping a single row per CDR3 protein. The sample lists about 36,000 distinct CDR3 sequences; 6% were seen once. Sequencing used blood, either unsorted or a sorted T cell fraction (not recorded which). The source is a male donor with ankylosing spondylitis or in good health (not recorded which).

Notes on this clonotype: A much larger clone lies one base from this, so it may be a read error. The rearrangement links TRBV3-1 to TRBJ2-1; D uncertain. This CDR3 region has 12 residues. CDR1 is LGHDT and CDR2 is YNNKEL in the germline V gene (reference sequence). The CDR3 spells CTSSRRYNEQFF. The CDR3 DNA follows: TGTACCAGCAGCCGCAGGTACAATGAGCAGTTCTTC.

This clonotype has ten or more counts. This chain's CDR3 is CASSQDPAGGSYEQYF. The CDR3 DNA sequence: TGTGCCAGCAGCCAAGACCCCGCGGGGGGTTCCTACGAGCAGTACTTC. This chain joins TRBV4-2 and TRBJ2-7, with TRBD2 matching 8 bases. Germline CDR1 reads LGHNA; CDR2 reads YNFKEQ. Trimming took 0 bases from V and 1 from J; bases not matched to a gene: 5. The CDR3 consists of 16 residues.

This clonotype was found many times. J is TRBJ2-1 and V is TRBV28; D uncertain. The CDR3 is made up of 13 amino acids. Between the trimmed V and J ends, which lost 3 bases and 9 bases, there was a span of 12 bases. Per germline, CDR1 MDHEN and CDR2 SYDVKM. The CDR3 nucleotides read TGTGCCAGCAGTTTGAGTCGTAGCCGTGAGCAGTTCTTC. This sequence encodes CASSLSRSREQFF.

This clonotype was seen repeatedly, ten times or more. This may come from a read error, since a much larger clone is one base off. The chain has TRBV20-1 and TRBJ1-5; maybe TRBD1 (6 bases). The germline CDR1 and CDR2 sequences are DFQATT and SNEGSKA (reference sequence). The CDR3 is 12 residues long. V lost 6 bases, J lost 6 bases, and 12 bases lay in between. The chain's CDR3 is CSARQATQPQHF. As DNA, the CDR3 is TGCAGTGCCCGACAGGCCACTCAGCCCCAGCATTTT.

This clonotype has a count of ten or more. V usage is TRBV20-1 and J usage is TRBJ1-6; D is undetermined. Trimming cost V 1 base and J 6 bases, with 10 bases left between them. This CDR3 comprises 14 residues. Germline CDR1 DFQATT, CDR2 SNEGSKA (reference sequence). The chain's CDR3 is CSARGLAANSPLHF. DNA for the CDR3: TGCAGTGCTAGAGGGTTGGCAGCTAATTCACCCCTCCACTTT.

This clonotype was detected many times. The gene calls are TRBV20-1 and TRBJ1-5, with TRBD1 as a possible D gene (5 bases). Germline V gives CDR1 DFQATT, CDR2 SNEGSKA (reference sequence). The CDR3 is 13 amino acids. Deletions cut 6 bases from V and 4 bases from J, with 13 bases between. The CDR3 nucleotides are TGCAGTGCAAGGACATCGAAGAATCAGCCCCAGCATTTT. It specifies CSARTSKNQPQHF.

This clonotype was counted ten times or more. The chain carries TRBV6-1 and TRBJ1-1; TRBD1 might be the D (5 bases). Germline loops: CDR1 MNHNS, CDR2 SASEGT. There are 14 residues in the CDR3. Between the trimmed V and J ends, which lost 7 bases and 5 bases, there was a span of 17 bases. The CDR3 region is CASNRGPGETEAFF. In DNA form, the CDR3 reads TGTGCCAGCAACCGGGGACCGGGGGAAACTGAAGCTTTCTTT.

This clonotype turned up a few times. The chain couples TRBV7-9 to TRBJ2-6; D ambiguous. The CDR3 runs 13 residues. Trimming shortened V by 11 bases and J by 3 bases, and 11 bases separated the two germline ends. The germline V gene encodes CDR1 SEHNR and CDR2 FQNEAQ (reference sequence). The CDR3 sequence: CAPTSVGANVLTF. The CDR3 bases are TGTGCCCCCACGTCGGTTGGGGCCAACGTCCTGACTTTC.

This clonotype was detected a few times. CDR3 sequence: CSARDTEQYF. Here the CDR3 DNA reads TGCAGTGCTAGAGATACCGAGCAGTACTTC. The chain is built from TRBV20-1 and TRBJ2-7; D remains ambiguous. The length of the CDR3 is 10 residues. Germline loops: CDR1 DFQATT, CDR2 SNEGSKA (reference sequence). Trimming stripped 0 bases from V and 6 bases from J, with 3 bases between.

This clonotype was found many times. The chain carries TRBV6-2 or TRBV6-3 and TRBJ1-5; 11 nucleotides agree with TRBD1. Germline V lookup: CDR1 MNHEY, CDR2 SVGEGT. The length of the CDR3 is 18 residues. V dropped 3 bases and J dropped 5; count of bases not matched to a gene: 12. This CDR3 is CASSYGQGAGLGDQPQHF. The CDR3 bases are TGTGCCAGCAGTTATGGACAGGGGGCCGGATTGGGCGATCAGCCCCAGCATTTT.

The table lists this clonotype with many counts. The chain links TRBV5-1 to TRBJ2-7; 8 nucleotides align to TRBD1. V shed 4 bases and J 5 bases; nucleotides not matched to a gene: 14. This CDR3 has 16 amino acids. Per the germline V gene, CDR1 is SGHRS and CDR2 is YFSETQ. This CDR3 is CASSKGVRQGSHEQYF. The CDR3 nucleotides read TGCGCCAGCAGCAAAGGGGTCAGACAGGGGAGCCACGAGCAGTACTTC.

This clonotype was seen repeatedly, ten times or more. This chain joins TRBV12-3 or TRBV12-4 and TRBJ2-1; D gene uncertain. V dropped 5 bases and J dropped 13 bases, with 9 bases sitting between them. This CDR3 spans 10 amino acids. CDR3 nucleotides: TGTGCCAGCAGTCAAACCCGACAGTTCTTC. It yields the protein CASSQTRQFF.

This clonotype was seen at least ten times. V gene TRBV28 combines with J gene TRBJ2-7; D is unresolved. With 3 bases removed from V and 2 bases from J, the gap between germline ends came to 11 bases. The CDR3 has 14 amino acids. Germline assignment: CDR1 MDHEN and CDR2 SYDVKM. The CDR3 nucleotides read TGTGCCAGCAGTTTCCAGGCAGTCGCCTACGAGCAGTACTTC. Translation gives CASSFQAVAYEQYF.

The table lists this clonotype with many counts. The rearrangement joins TRBV28 to TRBJ2-2; TRBD1 might be the D (6 bases). Germline V lookup: CDR1 MDHEN, CDR2 SYDVKM. V was shortened by 5 bases and J by 5 bases, with 12 bases between the two germline ends. The CDR3 spans 14 residues. DNA for the CDR3: TGTGCCAGCAGTGGATCAGGGGAGACCGGGGAGCTGTTTTTT. Protein: CASSGSGETGELFF. Complete variable domain (other parts from reference TRBV28 and TRBJ2-2): DVKVTQSSRYLVKRTGEKVFLECVQDMDHENMFWYRQDPGLGLRLIYFSYDVKMKEKGDIPEGYSVSREKKERFSLILESASTNQTSMYLCASSGSGETGELFFGEGSRLTVL.

Many counts were recorded for this clonotype. The chain couples TRBV24-1 to TRBJ2-2, with 7 bases that match TRBD1. Germline assignment: CDR1 KGHDR and CDR2 SFDVKD. J gave up 1 base and V 7 bases, and 11 bases lay outside the gene matches. CDR3 length equals 17 residues. The CDR3 DNA is TGTGCCACCAGCGACCGACAGGGAGAGAAGAACACCGGGGAGCTGTTTTTT. As protein: CATSDRQGEKNTGELFF.

V and J are TRBV11-2 and TRBJ2-1; 8 nucleotides agree with TRBD1. CDR1 and CDR2 from the germline V gene are SGHAT and FQNNGV. J gave up 8 bases and V 5 bases, and 8 bases lay outside the gene matches. This CDR3 has 14 residues. The CDR3 coding sequence is TGTGCCAGCAGCATCTGGACAGGGATGGATGAGCAGTTCTTC. Its translation is CASSIWTGMDEQFF.

Ten or more counts support this clonotype. The genes are TRBV3-1 and TRBJ2-7; D perhaps matches TRBD1 (6 bases). The V end lost 1 base, the J end lost 3 bases, and 7 bases lay between the germline ends. From germline, CDR1 is LGHDT and CDR2 YNNKEL (reference sequence). The CDR3 spans 13 residues. Written as DNA, the CDR3 is TGTGCCAGCAGCCAAGGAGGGGGCTACGAGCAGTACTTC. Translating it yields CASSQGGGYEQYF.

This clonotype has at least ten counts. The V gene is TRBV19, the J gene TRBJ1-2; D is possibly TRBD1 (5 bases). V lost 3 bases, J lost 8 bases, and 19 bases lay in between. The CDR3 loop spans 15 amino acids. From germline, CDR1 is LNHDA and CDR2 SQIVND (reference sequence). The CDR3 reads CASSITGRPAGGYTF. DNA of the CDR3: TGTGCCAGTAGTATTACGGGACGACCGGCGGGAGGCTACACCTTC.

The table lists this clonotype with many counts. The J gene is TRBJ1-4, the V gene TRBV5-1; perhaps TRBD1 as D (5 bases). Trimming removed 4 bases from V and 8 bases from J, with 15 bases in between. CDR1 is SGHRS, CDR2 YFSETQ, per germline. The length of the CDR3 is 14 residues. CDR3 sequence: CASSPGGHREKLFF. The CDR3 nucleotides are TGCGCCAGCAGCCCCGGTGGACATCGGGAAAAACTGTTTTTT.

This clonotype came up many times. Given a much more abundant clone one base away, this may be a read error. The chain couples TRBV18 to TRBJ2-7; tentatively, D is TRBD1 or TRBD2 (5 bases each). Germline CDR1 reads KGHSH; CDR2 reads LQKENI. Trimming left V 4 bases short and J 6 bases short, with 7 bases between. The CDR3 sequence is 11 residues long. The CDR3 DNA is TGTGCCAGCTCACAAGGGACCGAGCAGTACTTC. Protein product: CASSQGTEQYF.

This clonotype has at least ten counts. The chain joins TRBV2 to TRBJ1-4, with D possibly TRBD1 on 5 matching bases. The CDR3 is made up of 15 amino acids. In germline, CDR1 is SNHLY, CDR2 FYNNEI. Trimming removed 4 bases from V and 0 bases from J, with 9 bases in between. CDR3 amino acids: CASSGTWTTNEKLFF. CDR3 nucleotide sequence: TGTGCCAGCAGTGGGACATGGACAACTAATGAAAAACTGTTTTTT. Full variable domain (remainder filled in from reference TRBV2 and TRBJ1-4): EPEVTQTPSHQVTQMGQEVILRCVPISNHLYFYWYRQILGQKVEFLVSFYNNEISEKSEIFDDQFSVERPDGSNFTLKIRSTKLEDSAMYFCASSGTWTTNEKLFFGSGTQLSVL.

This clonotype has ten or more counts. The rearrangement joins TRBV6-1 to TRBJ2-2; 9 positions agree with TRBD1. This CDR3 contains 14 residues. Trimming cost V 8 bases and J 1 base; bases outside gene matches: 2. Germline-derived CDR1 and CDR2 are MNHNS and SASEGT. CDR3 bases: TGTGCCAGCCACAGGGGGCGGAACACCGGGGAGCTGTTTTTT. This codes for CASHRGRNTGELFF.

This clonotype was counted ten times or more. The V gene is TRBV28, the J gene TRBJ2-1; D is perhaps TRBD2 (6 bases). Germline assignment: CDR1 MDHEN and CDR2 SYDVKM. The ends were cut back, 2 bases at V and 6 bases at J, with 14 bases in the middle. This CDR3 region has 15 residues. The CDR3 loop is CASSLGRDPINEQFF. The CDR3 nucleotides read TGTGCCAGCAGTTTAGGGCGGGACCCCATCAATGAGCAGTTCTTC.

This clonotype was recorded at least ten times. The chain carries TRBV24-1 and TRBJ1-5; no definite D call. V gave up 3 bases and J gave up 3 bases, with 8 bases separating them. Germline assignment: CDR1 KGHDR and CDR2 SFDVKD. There are 14 residues in the CDR3. The CDR3 protein is CATSDGGFNQPQHF. Written as DNA, the CDR3 is TGTGCCACCAGTGATGGAGGTTTCAATCAGCCCCAGCATTTT.